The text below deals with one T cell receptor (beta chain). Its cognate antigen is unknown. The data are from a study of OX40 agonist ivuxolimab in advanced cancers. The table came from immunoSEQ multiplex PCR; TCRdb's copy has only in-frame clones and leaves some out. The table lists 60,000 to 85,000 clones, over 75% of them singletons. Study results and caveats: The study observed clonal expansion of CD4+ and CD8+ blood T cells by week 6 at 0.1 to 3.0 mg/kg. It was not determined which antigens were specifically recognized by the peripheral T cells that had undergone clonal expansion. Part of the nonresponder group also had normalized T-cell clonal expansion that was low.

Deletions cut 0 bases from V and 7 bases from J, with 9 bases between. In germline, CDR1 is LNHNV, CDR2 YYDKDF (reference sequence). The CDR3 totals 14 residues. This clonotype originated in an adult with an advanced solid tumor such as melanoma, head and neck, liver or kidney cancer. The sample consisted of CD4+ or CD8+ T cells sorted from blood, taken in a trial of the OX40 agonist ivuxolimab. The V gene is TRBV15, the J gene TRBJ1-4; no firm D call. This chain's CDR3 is CATSREYETEKLFF. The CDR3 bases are TGTGCCACCAGCAGAGAATATGAGACTGAAAAACTGTTTTTT.